The clone carrying this T cell receptor (beta chain) was observed once. Sequencing used immunoSEQ multiplex PCR; TCRdb keeps in-frame clones, though not all of them. The repertoire consists of about 160,000 clones, with roughly 84% occurring once and the leading ten covering more than 1%. These data come from a study of blood T cell repertoires in COVID-19. CDR3 size: 13 residues. The V and J ends lost 6 bases and 7 bases, in that order; junction bases with no gene match: 5. Germline lookup yields CDR1 SNHLY and CDR2 FYNNEI. This chain links TRBV2 with TRBJ2-1; 8 positions match TRBD2. The sequencing sample was made of peripheral blood. The receptor comes from a man between 40 and 49 years old with acute or convalescent COVID-19. The CDR3 DNA follows: TGTGCCAGCAGGGATAGCGGGGTGAATGAGCAGTTCTTC. This codes for CASRDSGVNEQFF.